Following are 24 T cell receptor beta chains from one sample sequenced in a study of T cells in narcolepsy. Repertoires were generated with immunoSEQ multiplex PCR, while TCRdb's copy carries only in-frame clones and drops some. The sample consists of around 31,000 clones, around 80% of them appearing once. Sequencing input: CD45RA- memory CD4+ T cells from PBMCs. Source of these receptors: a human donor with narcolepsy.

This chain links TRBV2 with TRBJ2-5; perhaps TRBD2 as D (5 bases). CDR1 and CDR2 (germline): SNHLY, FYNNEI. The CDR3 extends over 13 amino acids. Trimming pared 7 bases from V and 5 bases from J, leaving 14 bases between. The DNA of the CDR3 is TGTGCCAGCATAGCGCAGGTCCGGGAGACCCAGTACTTC. As protein: CASIAQVRETQYF.

The chain recombines TRBV2 with TRBJ1-1; 9 bases are a match to TRBD1. J lost 0 bases, V lost 4 bases, and 6 bases had no gene match. Germline CDR1 reads SNHLY; CDR2 reads FYNNEI. The CDR3 extends over 16 amino acids. The CDR3 DNA is TGTGCCAGCAGTGCCGGGACAGGGCCTATGAACACTGAAGCTTTCTTT. Translating it yields CASSAGTGPMNTEAFF.

The chain uses TRBV14 and TRBJ1-1; the match to TRBD1 covers 7 bases. Trimming at V came to 1 base and at J to 10 bases, leaving 3 bases not matched to a gene. The CDR3 totals 12 residues. The germline V gene has CDR1 SGHDN and CDR2 FVKESK. This CDR3 is CASSQVTGRAFF. CDR3 DNA sequence: TGTGCCAGCAGCCAAGTGACAGGGCGAGCTTTCTTT.

This rearrangement joins TRBV5-6 to TRBJ2-2; no clear D. The CDR3 length is 17 residues. Trimming shortened V by 1 base and J by 1 base, and 14 bases separated the two germline ends. From germline, CDR1 is SGHDT and CDR2 YYEEEE. CDR3 sequence (DNA): TGTGCCAGCAGCTTGAAGGTGGGTCAAAGGAACACCGGGGAGCTGTTTTTT. Encoded protein: CASSLKVGQRNTGELFF.

The chain is built from TRBV19 and TRBJ1-5; TRBD1 might be the D (5 bases). This CDR3 has 14 residues. Trimming pared 5 bases from V and 2 bases from J, leaving 10 bases between. The V gene's germline CDR1 is LNHDA and CDR2 SQIVND (reference sequence). The CDR3 loop is CASSFQGGNQPQHF. As DNA, the CDR3 is TGTGCCAGTAGTTTCCAGGGAGGCAATCAGCCCCAGCATTTT. Full variable domain (missing parts from reference TRBV19 and TRBJ1-5): DGGITQSPKYLFRKEGQNVTLSCEQNLNHDAMYWYRQDPGQGLRLIYYSQIVNDFQKGDIAEGYSVSREKKESFPLTVTSAQKNPTAFYLCASSFQGGNQPQHFGDGTRLSIL.

The CDR3 sequence is CSVEWKGAEQYF. As DNA, the CDR3 is TGCAGCGTTGAATGGAAAGGGGCCGAGCAGTACTTC. The chain links TRBV29-1 to TRBJ2-7, with D possibly TRBD1 on 5 matching bases. This CDR3 comprises 12 residues. Germline CDR1 and CDR2: SQVTM and ANQGSEA. V was clipped by 2 bases and J by 6 bases, with 11 bases between them.

The chain carries TRBV5-6 and TRBJ1-1; 8 bases line up with TRBD1. V lost 4 bases, J lost 10 bases, and 9 bases stayed unmatched. Germline V lookup: CDR1 SGHDT, CDR2 YYEEEE. The CDR3 consists of 13 residues. CDR3 loop: CASSPGQGRRAFF. The CDR3 DNA follows: TGTGCCAGCAGCCCCGGACAGGGACGTCGAGCTTTCTTT.

J is TRBJ2-1 and V is TRBV27; D is perhaps TRBD1 (5 bases). Per the germline V gene, CDR1 is MNHEY and CDR2 is SMNVEV (reference sequence). This CDR3 spans 16 amino acids. V was shortened by 5 bases and J by 0 bases, with 14 bases between the two germline ends. CDR3 residues: CASSRIGDLSYNEQFF. The CDR3 nucleotides read TGTGCCAGCAGTCGGATAGGGGATCTCTCCTACAATGAGCAGTTCTTC.

This chain links TRBV11-3 with TRBJ2-1; tentatively, D is TRBD1 (6 bases). This CDR3 comprises 14 residues. V was trimmed by 0 bases and J by 13 bases, leaving 16 bases between them. The germline gives CDR1 SGHNT, CDR2 YENEEA. The CDR3 here is CASSLDSGVRDQFF. CDR3 DNA: TGTGCCAGCAGCTTAGATTCAGGGGTAAGAGATCAGTTCTTC.

The rearrangement links TRBV7-9 to TRBJ1-1; tentative D call: TRBD1 (5 bases). The germline V and J ends were trimmed by 1 base and 11 bases, with 8 bases remaining between them. In germline, CDR1 is SEHNR, CDR2 FQNEAQ (reference sequence). CDR3 length equals 11 residues. The DNA of the CDR3 is TGTGCCAGCAGCTTAGGGGGGGTGGCTTTCTTT. Protein sequence: CASSLGGVAFF.

This clone appeared a few times. This chain connects TRBV19 to TRBJ2-1, with 7 bases lining up with TRBD1. The trim removed 3 bases at V and 3 bases at J, leaving 5 bases unmatched. The CDR3 is 15 amino acids. In germline, CDR1 is LNHDA, CDR2 SQIVND (reference sequence). The CDR3 region is CASSIGTAIYNEQFF. CDR3 sequence (DNA): TGTGCCAGTAGTATCGGGACAGCGATCTACAATGAGCAGTTCTTC.

This clone was counted a few times. The rearrangement links TRBV14 to TRBJ1-1; D not certain. CDR1 is SGHDN, CDR2 FVKESK, per germline. This CDR3 has 16 residues. V was clipped by 0 bases and J by 5 bases, with 16 bases between them. The CDR3 sequence is CASSQERTGMGTEAFF. As DNA, the CDR3 is TGTGCCAGCAGCCAAGAAAGGACGGGAATGGGGACTGAAGCTTTCTTT.

The chain joins TRBV7-2 to TRBJ2-2, with no clear D. This CDR3 is built from 13 residues. Trimming left V 3 bases short and J 6 bases short, with 8 bases between. The germline V gene has CDR1 SGHTA and CDR2 FQGNSA. CDR3 bases: TGTGCCAGCAGCTTCCCTCCCTCCGGGGAGCTGTTTTTT. This gives the protein CASSFPPSGELFF.

The rearrangement links TRBV2 to TRBJ2-7, with TRBD2 matching 8 bases. The length of the CDR3 is 15 residues. Germline CDR1 reads SNHLY; CDR2 reads FYNNEI. Unmatched junction bases numbered 14, after V lost 1 base and J lost 12 bases. Here the CDR3 reads CASSEVGGLAGLPYF. CDR3 DNA: TGTGCCAGCAGTGAAGTGGGGGGGCTAGCGGGTTTACCGTACTTC.

This chain joins TRBV5-6 and TRBJ2-1; 10 bases agree with TRBD1. CDR3 length equals 16 residues. Germline trimming cut 4 bases from V and 9 bases from J; bases unmatched to any gene: 13. The germline V gene encodes CDR1 SGHDT and CDR2 YYEEEE. The CDR3 loop is CASSGVGTGEDVEQFF. In nucleotides, the CDR3 is TGTGCCAGCAGCGGGGTGGGGACAGGGGAGGACGTTGAGCAGTTCTTC.

V is TRBV6-5 and J is TRBJ1-2; no clear D. The V end was cut by 10 bases, the J end by 9 bases, with 15 bases between. The germline CDR1 and CDR2 sequences are MNHEY and SVGAGI. The length of the CDR3 is 11 residues. CDR3 amino acids: CATKSSRSYTF. CDR3 DNA sequence: TGTGCCACCAAAAGTTCGCGGAGCTACACCTTC.

V usage is TRBV5-4 and J usage is TRBJ2-5; 12 nucleotides match TRBD2. V was pared by 2 bases and J by 4 bases, with 6 bases of the junction left unmatched. Germline V lookup: CDR1 SGHNT, CDR2 YYREEE (reference sequence). The CDR3 is made up of 16 amino acids. The DNA of the CDR3 is TGTGCCAGCAGCTTACAACTAGCGGGAGGTCGAGAGACCCAGTACTTC. Residues: CASSLQLAGGRETQYF.

This clone was seen only a few times. The junction shows a germline mismatch at one end, possibly a read error. V and J are TRBV2 and TRBJ2-2; D gene unclear. The CDR3 contains 15 residues. In germline, CDR1 is SNHLY, CDR2 FYNNEI. The CDR3 DNA follows: TGTGCCAGCAGGGAAGTTTTCGCGAACACCGGGGAGCTGTTTTTT. Translating gives CASREVFANTGELFF.

The J gene is TRBJ1-3, the V gene TRBV5-6, with TRBD1 identical over 7 bases. Per the germline V gene, CDR1 is SGHDT and CDR2 is YYEEEE. The V segment lost 4 bases and the J segment 2 bases; nucleotides outside the gene matches: 6. CDR3 size: 15 residues. CDR3 amino acids: CASSRGGTAGNTIYF. As DNA, the CDR3 is TGTGCCAGCAGCCGAGGAGGGACAGCTGGAAACACCATATATTTT.

This sequence joins TRBV27 and TRBJ1-3; 7 bases line up with TRBD1. Germline lookup yields CDR1 MNHEY and CDR2 SMNVEV (reference sequence). The CDR3 sequence is 15 residues long. The J segment lost 0 bases and the V segment lost 9 bases, leaving 8 bases of the junction unmatched. CDR3 coding DNA: TGTGCCAGGAACCGGACAGGCTCCTCTGGAAACACCATATATTTT. Its protein product is CARNRTGSSGNTIYF.

The genes are TRBV5-1 and TRBJ1-2; 10 bases fit TRBD1. The CDR3 spans 16 residues. V gave up 0 bases and J gave up 7 bases; unmatched junction bases: 9. CDR1 is SGHRS and CDR2 is YFSETQ in the germline V gene. CDR3 loop: CASSLEAGTGVTGYTF. The CDR3 DNA sequence: TGCGCCAGCAGCTTGGAGGCAGGGACAGGGGTAACTGGCTACACCTTC. The complete variable domain, with remaining parts taken from reference TRBV5-1 and TRBJ1-2, reads KAGVTQTPRYLIKTRGQQVTLSCSPISGHRSVSWYQQTPGQGLQFLFEYFSETQRNKGNFPGRFSGRQFSNSRSEMNVSTLELGDSALYLCASSLEAGTGVTGYTFGSGTRLTVV.

This rearrangement joins TRBV5-1 to TRBJ2-5, with D uncertain. This CDR3 is built from 13 residues. Per the germline V gene, CDR1 is SGHRS and CDR2 is YFSETQ. V was trimmed by 0 bases and J by 5 bases, leaving 8 bases between them. The CDR3 region is CASSLDLRETQYF. In nucleotides, the CDR3 is TGCGCCAGCAGCTTGGATCTGAGGGAGACCCAGTACTTC.

The V gene is TRBV10-3, the J gene TRBJ2-5, with D unresolved. CDR3 size: 11 residues. CDR1 is ENHRY and CDR2 is SYGVKD in the germline V gene. V was cut by 10 bases and J by 4 bases, with 10 bases left in between. The CDR3 here is CASASTETQYF. The CDR3 DNA reads TGTGCCAGCGCCTCCACAGAGACCCAGTACTTC.

The rearrangement joins TRBV5-1 to TRBJ1-2, with TRBD1 as a possible D gene (5 bases). Germline values: CDR1 SGHRS, CDR2 YFSETQ. V lost 4 bases and J lost 4, with 8 bases in between. CDR3 length equals 12 residues. CDR3 protein: CASSRDRYGYTF. In DNA form, the CDR3 reads TGCGCCAGCAGCCGGGACCGCTATGGCTACACCTTC.